These 32 T cell receptor beta chains were all obtained from the same sample, sequenced in a study of blood T cell repertoires in COVID-19. The repertoire was sequenced with immunoSEQ multiplex PCR; TCRdb's copy has only in-frame clones and lacks some. Of tens of thousands of clones in the sample, about 87% were seen once. The sequencing sample was made of peripheral blood. The source of these receptors is a human donor in a cohort sampled during active COVID-19. The donor label of this sample is uncertain.

The V and J genes are TRBV15 and TRBJ1-1, with no clear D. The CDR3 has 14 amino acids. Germline V gene data show CDR1 as LNHNV and CDR2 as YYDKDF (reference sequence). V shed 0 bases and J shed 0 bases, with 5 bases lying between them. CDR3 in amino acids: CATSRDRLNTEAFF. The CDR3 DNA is TGTGCCACCAGCAGAGACCGGTTGAACACTGAAGCTTTCTTT.

The chain couples TRBV7-9 to TRBJ2-5; 7 bases are shared with TRBD2. Germline V lookup: CDR1 SEHNR, CDR2 FQNEAQ (reference sequence). With V trimmed by 4 bases and J by 5 bases, 7 bases remained unmatched. CDR3 length equals 14 residues. CDR3 in DNA: TGTGCCAGCAGCTCCGGGACTATTGGGGAGACCCAGTACTTC. Translating gives CASSSGTIGETQYF.

J is TRBJ2-5 and V is TRBV7-7, with D tentatively TRBD1 (7 bases). The CDR3 loop spans 15 amino acids. V was trimmed by 5 bases and J by 2 bases, leaving 15 bases between them. Germline CDR1 is SSHAT and CDR2 is FNYEAQ (reference sequence). The chain's CDR3 is CASSLGGQRQETQYF. The DNA of the CDR3 is TGTGCCAGCAGCCTGGGGGGACAGAGACAAGAGACCCAGTACTTC.

The chain carries TRBV29-1 and TRBJ2-7; 12 nucleotides line up with TRBD1. This CDR3 spans 16 amino acids. In germline, CDR1 is SQVTM, CDR2 ANQGSEA. V lost 6 bases and J lost 1; bases outside the gene matches: 10. This CDR3 is CSVGTGGSEWSYEQYF. CDR3 bases: TGCAGCGTCGGGACAGGGGGCTCAGAGTGGTCCTACGAGCAGTACTTC.

This clone occurred once. This chain uses TRBV11-3 with TRBJ2-6; 8 bases map to TRBD1. With 7 bases clipped from V and 1 base from J, the junction kept 3 bases outside the gene matches. Germline values: CDR1 SGHNT, CDR2 YENEEA. The CDR3 spans 15 residues. The CDR3 DNA sequence: TGTGCCAGCAACACAGGGGGGTCTGGGGCCAACGTCCTGACTTTC. This translates into CASNTGGSGANVLTF.

The V call is TRBV5-1, the J call TRBJ1-3; a weak D match, TRBD1 (5 bases). V lost 1 base, J lost 0 bases, and 11 bases lay in between. This CDR3 is built from 16 residues. Germline lookup yields CDR1 SGHRS and CDR2 YFSETQ. This CDR3 is CASSLSGPDSGNTIYF. CDR3 nucleotides: TGCGCCAGCAGCTTGTCAGGGCCAGACTCTGGAAACACCATATATTTT. Full variable domain (remainder filled in from reference TRBV5-1 and TRBJ1-3): KAGVTQTPRYLIKTRGQQVTLSCSPISGHRSVSWYQQTPGQGLQFLFEYFSETQRNKGNFPGRFSGRQFSNSRSEMNVSTLELGDSALYLCASSLSGPDSGNTIYFGEGSWLTVV.

The DNA for the CDR3 is TGTGCCAGCAGCTTCGGGTTGGGCTACGAGCAGTACTTC. It encodes CASSFGLGYEQYF. The rearrangement joins TRBV13 to TRBJ2-7; the D is unclear. CDR1 PRHDT and CDR2 FYEKMQ come from the germline V gene (reference sequence). V was cut by 3 bases and J by 3 bases, with 9 bases left in between. The CDR3 has 13 amino acids.

This chain links TRBV29-1 with TRBJ1-1; 12 bases align to TRBD1. Losses at the gene ends were 7 bases for V and 2 bases for J; bases not matched to a gene: 8. CDR3 size: 15 residues. CDR1 and CDR2 (germline): SQVTM, ANQGSEA. CDR3 bases: TGCAGCGGAGCCGGGACAGGGGGCGGTAACACTGAAGCTTTCTTT. Protein product: CSGAGTGGGNTEAFF.

The gene calls are TRBV3-1 (or the pseudogene TRBV3-2) and TRBJ2-3; 7 nucleotides align to TRBD1. The CDR3 length is 15 residues. CDR1 is LGHDT, CDR2 YNNKEL, per germline (reference sequence). Trimming removed 4 bases from V and 1 base from J; junction bases left unmatched: 5. The CDR3 bases are TGTGCCAGCAGCCGCCGACAGGGACGCACAGATACGCAGTATTTT. It codes for CASSRRQGRTDTQYF.

V usage is TRBV5-1 and J usage is TRBJ2-2; D unclear. Trimming took off 3 bases at V and 0 bases at J, with 9 bases between the two ends. The CDR3 is made up of 15 amino acids. In germline, CDR1 is SGHRS, CDR2 YFSETQ. CDR3 DNA: TGCGCCAGCAGCTCTACAGAACCGAACACCGGGGAGCTGTTTTTT. Amino acids: CASSSTEPNTGELFF.

J is TRBJ2-3 and V is TRBV2, with no clear D. Trimming pared 8 bases from V and 3 bases from J, leaving 6 bases between. The CDR3 is 11 residues long. Germline loops: CDR1 SNHLY, CDR2 FYNNEI. The CDR3 sequence: CASYGTDTQYF. CDR3 nucleotides: TGTGCCAGCTACGGGACAGATACGCAGTATTTT.

This chain uses TRBV9 with TRBJ2-1; 7 bases align to TRBD2. Germline CDR1 and CDR2: SGDLS and YYNGEE. This CDR3 spans 15 amino acids. V shed 2 bases, J shed 7 bases, and the junction held 9 bases outside the gene matches. The CDR3 loop is CASSVGGSGWNEQFF. The CDR3 DNA is TGTGCCAGCAGCGTGGGCGGGAGTGGCTGGAATGAGCAGTTCTTC.

This sequence joins TRBV30 and TRBJ1-6; D unresolved. The CDR3 covers 12 residues. The ends were cut back, 6 bases at V and 9 bases at J, with 12 bases in the middle. In germline, CDR1 is GTSNPN, CDR2 SVGIG (reference sequence). CDR3 coding DNA: TGTGCCTGTCGATCAGCGGCTTCACCCCTCCACTTT. Encoded protein: CACRSAASPLHF.

A note on this clone: The identical CDR3 is also encoded by other nucleotide sequences in the sample. This rearrangement joins TRBV10-1 to TRBJ2-5, with D maybe TRBD2 (6 bases). CDR1 WNHNN and CDR2 SYGVQD come from the germline V gene (reference sequence). This CDR3 has 13 amino acids. With 3 bases removed from V and 5 bases from J, the gap between germline ends came to 10 bases. The CDR3 protein is CASSEGGRETQYF. CDR3 bases: TGCGCCAGCAGTGAAGGAGGGCGGGAGACCCAGTACTTC.

The chain has TRBV7-3 and TRBJ2-1; TRBD1 might be the D (6 bases). The germline V and J ends were trimmed by 5 bases and 0 bases, with 11 bases remaining between them. Per the germline V gene, CDR1 is SGHTA and CDR2 is FQGTGA. CDR3 length: 15 amino acids. The CDR3 nucleotides read TGTGCCAGCAGCGCACAGGGAATCTCCTACAATGAGCAGTTCTTC. Encoded protein: CASSAQGISYNEQFF.

The V and J genes are TRBV20-1 and TRBJ2-1; 9 positions match TRBD2. V lost 3 bases to trimming and J lost 6 bases; unmatched junction nucleotides: 6. Germline CDR1 reads DFQATT; CDR2 reads SNEGSKA (reference sequence). The CDR3 runs to 14 residues. For the CDR3, the DNA is TGCAGTGCTAGTAGGCCTAGCGGGACCAATGAGCAGTTCTTC. This sequence encodes CSASRPSGTNEQFF.

This clone was seen a handful of times. This chain joins TRBV7-2 and TRBJ1-3, with unresolved D. Germline CDR1 reads SGHTA; CDR2 reads FQGNSA. The CDR3 length is 14 residues. The ends were cut back, 5 bases at V and 3 bases at J, with 11 bases in the middle. The CDR3 DNA reads as TGTGCCAGCAGCCCGAGGTATTTTGGAAACACCATATATTTT. Translation: CASSPRYFGNTIYF.

This clone was observed a few times. The J gene is TRBJ1-5, the V gene TRBV19, with a possible D match to TRBD1 (5 bases). Germline CDR1 reads LNHDA; CDR2 reads SQIVND (reference sequence). CDR3 length: 12 amino acids. The ends were cut back, 9 bases at V and 0 bases at J, with 6 bases in the middle. CDR3 DNA: TGTGCCAGCAGGGTTAGCAATCAGCCCCAGCATTTT. It translates to CASRVSNQPQHF.

The chain is built from TRBV6-5 and TRBJ2-7; 10 bases are shared with TRBD1. CDR3 length: 15 amino acids. The germline V gene encodes CDR1 MNHEY and CDR2 SVGAGI. V was pared by 0 bases and J by 4 bases, with 3 bases of the junction left unmatched. The CDR3 here is CASSYSTGGGYEQYF. CDR3 sequence (DNA): TGTGCCAGCAGTTACTCGACAGGGGGCGGTTACGAGCAGTACTTC.

This clone was picked up a small number of times. The rearrangement links TRBV28 to TRBJ2-7, with 9 bases aligning to TRBD1. V gave up 4 bases and J gave up 5 bases; unmatched junction bases: 6. CDR3 length equals 14 residues. The V gene's germline CDR1 is MDHEN and CDR2 SYDVKM. CDR3 amino acids: CASSSTGGTHEQYF. In nucleotides, the CDR3 is TGTGCCAGCAGTTCAACAGGGGGCACGCACGAGCAGTACTTC.

The CDR3: CASSLAPGSNYGYTF. CDR3 nucleotide sequence: TGCGCCAGCAGCTTGGCCCCAGGTTCTAACTATGGCTACACCTTC. This chain links TRBV5-1 with TRBJ1-2; D ambiguous. With 0 bases removed from V and 0 bases from J, the gap between germline ends came to 9 bases. This CDR3 comprises 15 residues. CDR1 is SGHRS, CDR2 YFSETQ, per germline.

This clone is a singleton in its sample. Other DNA sequences in the same sample also yield this CDR3. The chain links TRBV7-3 to TRBJ2-3; TRBD2 matches at 10 bases. This CDR3 has 15 residues. Germline CDR1 and CDR2: SGHTA and FQGTGA. The V and J ends lost 3 bases and 2 bases, in that order; junction bases with no gene match: 2. CDR3 in DNA: TGTGCCAGCAGCTTGGGACTAGCGTACACAGATACGCAGTATTTT. It codes for CASSLGLAYTDTQYF.

The gene calls are TRBV7-3 and TRBJ1-4; TRBD1 agrees at 10 bases. The CDR3 runs to 15 residues. In germline, CDR1 is SGHTA, CDR2 FQGTGA. V was clipped by 9 bases and J by 7 bases; unmatched bases: 11. In DNA, the CDR3 is TGTGCCAGAAAGTGGGTCCGGGACAGGGGTGAAAAACTGTTTTTT. Translating gives CARKWVRDRGEKLFF.

The chain uses TRBV5-5 and TRBJ2-1, with a possible D match to TRBD1 (6 bases). The CDR3 sequence is 13 residues long. CDR1 and CDR2 (germline): SGHKS, YYEKEE (reference sequence). Trimming took off 1 base at V and 5 bases at J, with 7 bases between the two ends. As DNA, the CDR3 is TGTGCCAGCAGCTTGCGGACAGACAATGAGCAGTTCTTC. It is translated as CASSLRTDNEQFF.

This chain connects TRBV2 to TRBJ1-2, with D possibly TRBD1 on 5 matching bases. Germline V lookup: CDR1 SNHLY, CDR2 FYNNEI. The CDR3 length is 13 residues. Trimming took off 2 bases at V and 4 bases at J, with 8 bases between the two ends. The CDR3 spells CASSERGLYGYTF. The CDR3 bases are TGTGCCAGCAGTGAACGGGGACTCTATGGCTACACCTTC.

This clone was seen only a few times. This chain joins TRBV6-5 and TRBJ2-7; 8 bases line up with TRBD1. With V trimmed by 7 bases and J by 3 bases, 8 bases remained unmatched. From germline, CDR1 is MNHEY and CDR2 SVGAGI. CDR3 length: 14 residues. The CDR3 nucleotides read TGTGCCAGCACCACCTTAGGGACAGGCTACGAGCAGTACTTC. It codes for CASTTLGTGYEQYF.

The rearrangement joins TRBV29-1 to TRBJ2-1, with TRBD2 identical over 7 bases. Germline CDR1 reads SQVTM; CDR2 reads ANQGSEA. Trimming at V came to 7 bases and at J to 7 bases, leaving 16 bases not matched to a gene. This CDR3 comprises 15 residues. The CDR3 sequence is CSADTGLEPPNEQFF. CDR3 DNA: TGCAGCGCCGACACCGGACTAGAACCACCTAATGAGCAGTTCTTC.

This chain links TRBV11-2 with TRBJ2-5; D not resolved. The ends were cut back, 0 bases at V and 0 bases at J, with 5 bases in the middle. The CDR3 runs 14 residues. The germline V gene encodes CDR1 SGHAT and CDR2 FQNNGV. CDR3 nucleotide sequence: TGTGCCAGCAGCTTAGATCAGTACCAAGAGACCCAGTACTTC. Its protein product is CASSLDQYQETQYF.

The table lists this clone with a count of one. The chain employs TRBV6-5 and TRBJ2-1; D may be TRBD2 (6 bases). The germline V gene encodes CDR1 MNHEY and CDR2 SVGAGI. The CDR3 contains 15 residues. V was pared by 7 bases and J by 5 bases, with 18 bases between. The CDR3 nucleotides read TGTGCCAGCACCCATTCGGGGGTGCCCGACAATGAGCAGTTCTTC. It specifies CASTHSGVPDNEQFF.

The V call is TRBV28, the J call TRBJ2-2; TRBD1 agrees at 8 bases. V lost 9 bases, J lost 6 bases, and 15 bases stayed unmatched. Germline loops: CDR1 MDHEN, CDR2 SYDVKM. The CDR3 runs to 16 residues. CDR3 nucleotides: TGTGCCAGTCATACGACAGGGGCGGGTAGCGCCGGGGAGCTGTTTTTT. Protein sequence: CASHTTGAGSAGELFF.

This chain connects TRBV5-1 to TRBJ2-7, with 8 bases matching TRBD2. This CDR3 has 15 residues. The junction had 5 bases not matched to a gene; V was cut back by 0 bases and J by 3 bases. Germline assignment: CDR1 SGHRS and CDR2 YFSETQ. Written as DNA, the CDR3 is TGCGCCAGCAGCTTGGGCCCGGGGACTAGCTACGAGCAGTACTTC. This sequence encodes CASSLGPGTSYEQYF.

The genes are TRBV5-1 and TRBJ1-2; D ambiguous. CDR1 is SGHRS, CDR2 YFSETQ, per germline. This CDR3 contains 15 residues. The V and J ends lost 0 bases and 4 bases respectively, with 13 bases between them. The CDR3 spells CASSLGRRALYGYTF. For the CDR3, the DNA is TGCGCCAGCAGCTTGGGGAGGAGGGCACTCTATGGCTACACCTTC.